These 5 T cell receptor beta chains were all obtained from the same sample, sequenced in a study of control samples from healthy donors and cancer patients. Generated by immunoSEQ multiplex PCR, the TCRdb table keeps only in-frame clones and is missing some. The data show 110,000 or so clones, about 83% seen once. The specimen sequenced was blood. The source is a man aged 25 to 40 in good health.

The CDR3 is CATSSSGTYSGANVLTF. DNA for the CDR3: TGTGCCACCAGCAGCTCCGGGACCTACTCTGGGGCCAACGTCCTGACTTTC. The V and J genes are TRBV15 and TRBJ2-6; D is tentatively TRBD1 or TRBD2 (5 bases each). This CDR3 contains 17 residues. V gave up 3 bases and J gave up 0 bases, with 12 bases separating them. Germline V gene sequence: CDR1 LNHNV, CDR2 YYDKDF (reference sequence).

V and J are TRBV4-1 and TRBJ1-1; D unclear. Germline-derived CDR1 and CDR2 are MGHRA and YSYEKL. V was shortened by 5 bases and J by 6 bases, with 19 bases between the two germline ends. The CDR3 totals 15 residues. The CDR3 DNA sequence: TGCGCCAGCAGCGGTTCTCAGACCCCCCGCGCTGAAGCTTTCTTT. Translating gives CASSGSQTPRAEAFF.

This chain links TRBV27 with TRBJ2-1; D not resolved. Germline values: CDR1 MNHEY, CDR2 SMNVEV (reference sequence). The CDR3 is 14 amino acids. Trimming took 3 bases from V and 9 from J, leaving 15 bases between them. The CDR3 DNA is TGTGCCAGCAGTTTGAGGTTAGTCGGCAGTGAGCAGTTCTTC. Its translation is CASSLRLVGSEQFF.

This clone was picked up a small number of times. The gene calls are TRBV2 and TRBJ2-2, with D perhaps matching TRBD1 (5 bases). This CDR3 has 14 amino acids. The V and J ends lost 3 bases and 1 base respectively, with 6 bases between them. Germline V gene data show CDR1 as SNHLY and CDR2 as FYNNEI. CDR3 bases: TGTGCCAGCAGTGAGACAGAGAACACCGGGGAGCTGTTTTTT. As protein: CASSETENTGELFF.

The chain carries TRBV5-8 and TRBJ2-6, with D possibly TRBD2 on 6 matching bases. V lost 2 bases and J lost 2, with 8 bases in between. Germline loops: CDR1 SGHTS, CDR2 YDEGEE. The CDR3 covers 15 residues. The CDR3 DNA sequence: TGTGCCAGCAGCTTTGGAGGGCCTGGGGCCAACGTCCTGACTTTC. Translation gives CASSFGGPGANVLTF.